The sequence of this TCR beta chain was determined in a study of T cell responses to AZD1222 COVID-19 vaccine. Study outcomes and limitations: Possibly, clonal diversity was underestimated; donors were largely white British and included more females.

Note on this clone: Its antigen is as yet unknown.

Per the germline V gene, CDR1 is GTSNPN and CDR2 is SVGIG (reference sequence). The V and J ends lost 0 bases and 5 bases respectively, with 14 bases between them. The CDR3 is 15 amino acids. The method was immunoSEQ multiplex PCR; TCRdb's version includes in-frame clones alone and lacks a portion of them. The sample contains around 120,000 clones, roughly 89% of which appear only once. The chain uses TRBV30 and TRBJ1-5, with a tentative D call TRBD1 (6 bases). The specimen was peripheral blood, collected on day 0 of AZD1222 vaccination. The clonotype was recovered from an adult in good health. The CDR3 DNA is TGTGCCTGGAGTGTACGGTCGGGGGGGCATCAGCCCCAGCATTTT. Protein sequence: CAWSVRSGGHQPQHF.